The entry below gives a single TCR beta chain sequence along with its context. This clonotype was seen a handful of times. Its cognate antigen has yet to be identified. Base qualities are missing; no much larger clone stands one base away. This sample stems from a study of spatial heterogeneity in lung cancer (dated by TCRdb to about 2019). Study-wide context: Beta-chain transcripts were consistently detected in greater numbers than alpha-chain transcripts, which likely reflected higher beta-chain transcript abundance. In the raw uncorrected reads, each unique combination of TCR and UMI appeared on average more than ten times. TCR alpha and beta repertoires were quantitatively compared across multiple tumor regions, matched nontumor lung and blood in non-small cell lung cancer. Nonsynonymous mutation counts, determined by whole-exome sequencing of tumor tissue, were related to TCR repertoire features. At surgery, both alpha and beta chains were TCR-sequenced in 220 tumor regions, 64 matched nontumor lung samples and a few dozen PBMC samples.

The sample's time point label is to be understood as: sample taken at primary tumor resection. Samples were obtained from 65 to 90 patients with early-stage, untreated non-small cell lung cancer from the lung TRACERx cohort. TCR sequencing used whole RNA extracted from tumor and nontumor lung tissue, or from cryopreserved PBMC samples, without cell sorting. Only patients for whom sufficient RNA was available from at least two tumor regions were selected for TCR sequencing. Summary of the overall study and its limitations: Ubiquitous expanded tumor TCRs showed up in blood more often at tumor resection than at routine follow-up. Additional single-cell paired TCR alpha and beta sequencing was considered necessary to confirm, at a functional level, the hypothesis that regional TCRs recognize regional mutations.

The CDR3 runs 14 amino acids, cysteine and phenylalanine included. Left in the record is the CDR3 DNA by itself, 42 bases read in frame from the first base. The germline V gene (reference sequence) specifies SGHNT as CDR1 and YYREEE as CDR2. V is pruned by 4 bases and J by 6 bases, leaving 5 bases of the junction without a gene match. Receptor amplification or capture employed 5' RACE. Sequencer: NextSeq 500. To allow correction of PCR and sequencing errors, the TCR library protocol tagged every TCR cDNA molecule with a unique molecular identifier. The paper's data handling went like this. Decombinator tools were used for TCR identification, UMI-based error correction and CDR3 extraction. TCRs above a frequency of 2 per 1,000, corresponding to the top 1% of the tumor frequency distribution, were defined as expanded. Each repertoire was subsampled 100 times to 5,000 TCRs, after which Renyi diversity was computed with the R vegan package. To build CDR3 similarity networks, amino acid triplet string-kernel similarity was used, and CDR3s were connected when their pairwise similarity was above 0.82. Using fastp trimming at Q25 and MiXCR clonotype assembly, TCRdb reanalyzed the public sequencing data and kept in-frame beta chains. Under each unique CDR3 protein, matching rows form one entry showing the most common genes and DNA. These V and J calls derive from TCRdb rather than the authors' analysis. This sample lists some 11,000 distinct CDR3 sequences; about 5.7% were detected once. Under 30% of the sample is in the top ten clones.

The sequence came from a male donor with early-stage non-small cell lung cancer. The V and J genes are TRBV5-4 and TRBJ2-1, with 9 bases aligning to TRBD2. The material sequenced was PBMCs, taken at surgery. In nucleotide form, the sequence is TGTGCCAGCAGCCGAGGTAGCGGGGGCAATGAGCAGTTCTTC. This gives the protein CASSRGSGGNEQFF.